A single sample gave rise to the 3 T cell receptor beta chains below, sequenced in a study of identical twins. Via MiXCR, TCRdb re-called the 5' RACE reads, giving one row per CDR3 protein. Altogether 470,000 or so distinct CDR3 sequences are present, roughly 24% being singletons, with the ten largest covering about 2.9%. The same sample was also used in a study of T cells expressing NK-cell markers.

The sample was CD4+ T cells sorted from blood. The receptors stem from a woman aged 18-35 years in good health.

A few counts support this clonotype. V is TRBV5-1 and J is TRBJ2-5, with 7 bases matching TRBD1. The germline V gene encodes CDR1 SGHRS and CDR2 YFSETQ. The J segment lost 4 bases and the V segment lost 0 bases, leaving 6 bases of the junction unmatched. The CDR3 loop spans 15 amino acids. CDR3 bases: TGCGCCAGCAGCTTGGAGGGGGCAGGGACAGAGACCCAGTACTTC. It is translated as CASSLEGAGTETQYF.

In its sample, this clonotype was seen many times. This chain connects TRBV10-3 to TRBJ2-7; D gene ambiguous. Germline loops: CDR1 ENHRY, CDR2 SYGVKD. The V end lost 0 bases, the J end lost 0 bases, and 15 bases lay between the germline ends. This CDR3 region has 17 residues. The CDR3 loop is CAISESNVGLVSYEQYF. In DNA, the CDR3 is TGTGCCATCAGTGAGTCGAATGTTGGTTTGGTCTCCTACGAGCAGTACTTC.

This clonotype was seen a few times. The chain combines TRBV24-1 with TRBJ2-1; the match to TRBD1 covers 12 bases. CDR3 length: 15 amino acids. Trimming cost V 4 bases and J 8 bases; bases outside gene matches: 5. Germline CDR1 and CDR2: KGHDR and SFDVKD. The CDR3 sequence is CATSDPGQGADEQFF. Written as DNA, the CDR3 is TGTGCCACCAGTGACCCGGGACAGGGGGCTGATGAGCAGTTCTTC.